This entry is about one T cell receptor (beta chain). Antigen: not known. In germline, CDR1 is PRHDT, CDR2 FYEKMQ (reference sequence). With V trimmed by 4 bases and J by 8 bases, 7 bases remained unmatched. The CDR3 has 14 amino acids. Sequenced by immunoSEQ multiplex PCR; TCRdb stores in-frame clones only, minus some. The table lists approximately 2,200,000 clones, about 92% of them singletons. CD45RO-negative cells were positively selected for CCR7, leaving out terminally differentiated effector memory CD45RA+ cells. These data are taken from a study of shared clonotypes between healthy human individuals. Findings and limits, study-wide: Sampling used blood alone; tissue repertoires probably differ. Even with large depth, rarefaction showed that sorted-subset sequencing was incomplete. Across subsets, estimated richness was generally greater for naive than for memory populations. Genetic and exposure-history diversity was limited by the small donor number.

The source material was naive CD8+ T cells from PBMCs. This receptor was taken from a man younger than 35 in good health. Some clones in this sample may be carry-over from other donors' samples. The chain links TRBV13 to TRBJ1-4, with 7 bases aligning to TRBD1. This CDR3 is CASSSGTEWEKLFF. CDR3 DNA sequence: TGTGCCAGCAGCTCCGGGACAGAGTGGGAAAAACTGTTTTTT.